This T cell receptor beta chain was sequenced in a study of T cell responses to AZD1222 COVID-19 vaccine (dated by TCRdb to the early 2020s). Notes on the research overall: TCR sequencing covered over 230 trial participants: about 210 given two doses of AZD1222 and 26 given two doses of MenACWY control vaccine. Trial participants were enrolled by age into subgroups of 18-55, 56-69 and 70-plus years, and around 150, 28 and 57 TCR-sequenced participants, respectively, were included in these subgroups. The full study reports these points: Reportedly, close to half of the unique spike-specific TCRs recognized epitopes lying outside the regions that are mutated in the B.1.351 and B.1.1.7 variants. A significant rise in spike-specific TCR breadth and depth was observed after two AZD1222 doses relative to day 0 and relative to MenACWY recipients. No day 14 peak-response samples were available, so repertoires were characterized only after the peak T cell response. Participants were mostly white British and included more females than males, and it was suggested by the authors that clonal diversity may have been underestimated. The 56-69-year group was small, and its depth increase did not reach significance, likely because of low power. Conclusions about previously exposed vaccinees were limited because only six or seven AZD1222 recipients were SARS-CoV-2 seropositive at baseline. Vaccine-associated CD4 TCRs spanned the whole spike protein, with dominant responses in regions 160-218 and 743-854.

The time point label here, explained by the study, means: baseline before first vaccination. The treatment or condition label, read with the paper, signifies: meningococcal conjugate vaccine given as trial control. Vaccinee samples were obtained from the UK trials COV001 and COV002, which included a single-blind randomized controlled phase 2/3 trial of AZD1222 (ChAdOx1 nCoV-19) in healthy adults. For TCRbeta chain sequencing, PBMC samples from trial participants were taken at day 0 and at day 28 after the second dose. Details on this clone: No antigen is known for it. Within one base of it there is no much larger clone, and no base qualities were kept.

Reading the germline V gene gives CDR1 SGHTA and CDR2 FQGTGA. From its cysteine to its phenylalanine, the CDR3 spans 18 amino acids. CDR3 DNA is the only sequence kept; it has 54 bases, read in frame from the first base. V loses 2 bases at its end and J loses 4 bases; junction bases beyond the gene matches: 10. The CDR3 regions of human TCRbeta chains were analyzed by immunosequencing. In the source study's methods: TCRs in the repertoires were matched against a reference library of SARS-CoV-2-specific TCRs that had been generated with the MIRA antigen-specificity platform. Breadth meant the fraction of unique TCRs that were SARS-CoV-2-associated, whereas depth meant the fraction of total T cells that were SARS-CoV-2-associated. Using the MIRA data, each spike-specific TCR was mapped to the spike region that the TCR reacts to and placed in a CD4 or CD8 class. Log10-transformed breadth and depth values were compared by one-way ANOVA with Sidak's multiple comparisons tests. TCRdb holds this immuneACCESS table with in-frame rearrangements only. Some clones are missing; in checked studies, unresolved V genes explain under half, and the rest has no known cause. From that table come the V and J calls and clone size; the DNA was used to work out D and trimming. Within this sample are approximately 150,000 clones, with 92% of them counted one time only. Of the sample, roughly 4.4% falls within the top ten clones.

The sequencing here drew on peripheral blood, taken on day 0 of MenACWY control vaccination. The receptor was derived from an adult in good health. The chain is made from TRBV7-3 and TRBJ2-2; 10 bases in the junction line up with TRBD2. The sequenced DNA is TGTGCCAGCAGCTTATTCCCTAGCGGGAGCGGCGGCACCGGGGAGCTGTTTTTT. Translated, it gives CASSLFPSGSGGTGELFF. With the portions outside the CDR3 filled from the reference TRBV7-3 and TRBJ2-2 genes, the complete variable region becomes GAGVSQTPSNKVTEKGKYVELRCDPISGHTALYWYRQSLGQGPEFLIYFQGTGAADDSGLPNDRFFAVRPEGSVSTLKIQRTERGDSAVYLCASSLFPSGSGGTGELFFGEGSRLTVL.